Described below is a single T cell receptor (beta chain) sequence and its context. The target antigen is unknown. These data originate in a study of graft-versus-host responses after intestinal transplantation. Study-level information: Anti-thymocyte globulin was used for induction in all recipients, who then took tacrolimus and steroids for approximately 3 years. Whole-study findings and limits: Some patients had graft-donor T cell macrochimerism. In their allografts, the ratios of graft-versus-host to host-versus-graft T cell clones were high. There were GvH clones found in recipient marrow, and some of them appeared first in ileum or blood.

Germline V gives CDR1 LNHDA, CDR2 SQIVND (reference sequence). The CDR3 spans 13 residues. Trimming took 7 bases from V and 1 from J, leaving 11 bases between them. TCRdb's copy holds only in-frame clones and misses some; the assay was immunoSEQ multiplex PCR. The data hold roughly 110,000 clones, with about 92% observed a single time. This TCR came from a human donor who was the organ donor for an intestinal transplant. This material consisted of unstimulated CD8+ T cells sorted from spleen or lymph node cells, taken before transplant. The chain has TRBV19 and TRBJ2-7; D is ambiguous. The CDR3 bases are TGTGCCAGTAAAGGGTTTACTTCCTACGAGCAGTACTTC. Translated: CASKGFTSYEQYF.